The present T cell receptor (beta chain) was sequenced within a study of CD8 T cells in ankylosing spondylitis. This clonotype was recorded at least ten times. The antigen is undetermined. Broader study findings: The authors reported significant enrichment of disease-linked clones in matched ankylosing spondylitis synovial fluid.

TCRdb passed the 5' RACE reads through MiXCR, listing each CDR3 protein once. In the table there are roughly 240,000 distinct CDR3 sequences, 7.5% to 9.5% of which are singletons. V was clipped by 5 bases and J by 5 bases, with 15 bases between them. The germline V gene has CDR1 MNHNS and CDR2 SASEGT. The CDR3 runs 14 residues. The sequenced material came from blood, either unsorted or a sorted T cell fraction (not recorded which). The chain couples TRBV6-1 to TRBJ2-5; D gene ambiguous. This clonotype was sampled from a female donor with ankylosing spondylitis or in good health (not recorded which). The CDR3: CASSPGYGRETQYF. The CDR3 DNA reads as TGTGCCAGCAGTCCCGGGTATGGAAGGGAGACCCAGTACTTC.